The T cell receptor beta chain under discussion was sequenced for a study of T cells expressing NK-cell markers (dated by TCRdb to the early 2020s). As for the study more broadly: TCR beta-chain repertoires were profiled in sorted CD3+CD56+NKG2C+, CD3+CD56+NKG2C- and CD3+CD56-NKG2C+ T-cell subsets from roughly eight donors. Illumina HiSeq 2000/2500, MiSeq or NextSeq was used to sequence libraries as 2 x 150 bp reads. All eight donors whose samples were sequenced were randomly selected healthy volunteers, three of them men and five women. Among the eight sequenced donors, seven were HCMV-seropositive and one was HCMV-seronegative. Broader findings and caveats from the paper: In over five donors, the dominant CD3+CD56+NKG2C+ clonotypes were found to rank among the top 10 CD8+ clonotypes and to make up about 1.0-8% of CD8+ T cells. Those dominant clonotypes were again the most abundant among CD3+CD56-NKG2C+ cells in a handful of donors, at about 28.3-65%. It remained unclear whether the expanded NKG2C-expressing T cell clones were specific for HCMV antigens.

Reads for this sample came from an Illumina HiSeq 2000. The TCR beta cDNA libraries were made using 5'RACE template switching, a step that added both a universal primer site and unique molecular identifiers. cDNA synthesis was primed from the TCR beta constant segment, followed by two successive PCR amplification steps. Turning to the authors' computational methods: MIGEC handled demultiplexing of the reads and grouping by UMI, while MiTCR was used to assemble and quantify clonotypes. To exclude erroneous sequences, any TCR cDNA sequence not supported by at least two reads was discarded. The tcR package was used for downstream repertoire analysis, with clonotypes matched between fractions based on CDR3 nucleotide sequence plus V segment. VDJmatch was used to annotate antigen specificity against VDJdb, with one amino acid substitution in CDR3 permitted. The reads went through TCRdb reprocessing, and each CDR3 protein sequence gets one entry with no DNA. It is TCRdb's table, rather than the study itself, that gives the V and J calls and clone size. The sample's own table lists hundreds of thousands of distinct CDR3 sequences. Clones ranked in the top ten supply less than 4.5% of the sample.

HCMV-specific IgG was detected in serum with a commercial ELISA kit to determine HCMV serostatus. Peripheral blood mononuclear cells were isolated from blood by Ficoll density gradient centrifugation. The germline V gene (reference sequence) provides CDR1 LGHDT and CDR2 YNNKEL. The CDR3, cysteine through phenylalanine, is 15 amino acids long. Only the protein sequence is given. In the case of this clonotype: It lacks a known antigen.

Here the chain combines TRBV3-1 and TRBJ2-1; the TCRdb D gene call, TRBD1, has no DNA to confirm it. The sample consisted of blood T cells: a sorted CD56 or NKG2C T cell subset, CD4+ or CD8+ T cells, or bulk PBMC T cells (not recorded which). The receptor was isolated from a man younger than 35 in good health. Donor details come from another sample of the same person, matched by shared clones. The CDR3 protein sequence reads: CASSQEGGAKDEQFF.